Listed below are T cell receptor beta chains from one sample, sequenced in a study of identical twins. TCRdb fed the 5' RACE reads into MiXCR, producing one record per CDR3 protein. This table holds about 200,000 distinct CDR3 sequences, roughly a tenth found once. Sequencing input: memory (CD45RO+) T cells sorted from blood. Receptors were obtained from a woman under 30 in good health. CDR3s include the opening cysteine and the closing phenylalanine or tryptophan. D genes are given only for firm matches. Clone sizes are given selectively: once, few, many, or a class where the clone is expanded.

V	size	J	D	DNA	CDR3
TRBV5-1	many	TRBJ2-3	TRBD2	TGCGCCAGCAGCCCGCGGGAGGCGGGGATCACAGATACGCAGTATTTT	CASSPREAGITDTQYF
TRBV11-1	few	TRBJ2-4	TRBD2	TGTGCCAGCAGCTCCAGGACTAGCGGGAGCTTAGCCAAAAACATTCAGTACTTC	CASSSRTSGSLAKNIQYF
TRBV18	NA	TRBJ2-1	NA	TGTGCCAGCTCACCAGCAAGTTCCCCCTACAATGAGCAGTTCTTC	CASSPASSPYNEQFF
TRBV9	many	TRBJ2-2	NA	TGTGCCAGCAGCGTAGTAGGGAACACCGGGGAGCTGTTTTTT	CASSVVGNTGELFF
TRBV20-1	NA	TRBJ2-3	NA	TGCAGTGCTCCTGTAGTTGGCACAGATACGCAGTATTTT	CSAPVVGTDTQYF
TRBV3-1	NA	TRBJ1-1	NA	TGTGCCAGCAGCCACGAAGGCGGGTGGGGTGAAGCTTTCTTT	CASSHEGGWGEAFF
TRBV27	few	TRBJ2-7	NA	TGTGCCAGCAGAGAAGGAAACTCCTACGAGCAGTACTTC	CASREGNSYEQYF
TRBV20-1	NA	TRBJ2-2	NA	TGCAGTGCTATATCTGGTTCCGGGGAGCTGTTTTTT	CSAISGSGELFF
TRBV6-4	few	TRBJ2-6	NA	TGTGCCAGCAGTGAAGGGTCTGGGGCCAACGTCCTGACTTTC	CASSEGSGANVLTF
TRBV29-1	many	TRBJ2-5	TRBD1	TGCAGCGTCGGACAGGTTTCTACCAGGGAGACCCAGTACTTC	CSVGQVSTRETQYF
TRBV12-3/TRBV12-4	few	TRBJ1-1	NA	TGTGCCAGCAGTTTAGGTCAGGCCGTGTCTGAAGCTTTCTTT	CASSLGQAVSEAFF
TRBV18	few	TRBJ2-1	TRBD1	TGTGCCAGCTCACGGGGGACAGGGTCGGATGAGCAGTTCTTC	CASSRGTGSDEQFF
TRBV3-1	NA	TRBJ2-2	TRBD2	TGTGCCAGCTGCCAACTAGCGGGGGGAATGAACACCGGGGAGCTGTTTTTT	CASCQLAGGMNTGELFF
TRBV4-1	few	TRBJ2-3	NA	TGCGCCAGCAGCCTTACCTGGGCAGATACGCAGTATTTT	CASSLTWADTQYF
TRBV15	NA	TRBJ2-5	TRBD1	TGTGCCACCAGCAGAGCGACCGGGACAGGGTTTCAGACCCAGTACTTC	CATSRATGTGFQTQYF
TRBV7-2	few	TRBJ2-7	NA	TGTGCCAGCAGCTCCGCCGCAGGATCCTACGAGCAGTACTTC	CASSSAAGSYEQYF
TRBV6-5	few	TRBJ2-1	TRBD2	TGTGCCAGCAGTTACCTTGCTAGCGGGGTAGGAAATGAGCAGTTCTTC	CASSYLASGVGNEQFF
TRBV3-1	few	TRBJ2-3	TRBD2	TGTGCCAGCAGCCGAGGACTAGCGGGACCTTTCACAGATACGCAGTATTTT	CASSRGLAGPFTDTQYF
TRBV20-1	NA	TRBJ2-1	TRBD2	TGCAGTGCTGAACCGACTAGCGGGGGTTACAATGAGCAGTTCTTC	CSAEPTSGGYNEQFF
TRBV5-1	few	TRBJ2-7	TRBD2	TGCGCCAGCAGCTTGGTCAGCGGGGCCTACGAGCAGTACTTC	CASSLVSGAYEQYF
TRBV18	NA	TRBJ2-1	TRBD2	TGTGCCAGCTCACCACGCGGACTAGCGGGGGGTTCCCTCAATGAGCAGTTCTTC	CASSPRGLAGGSLNEQFF
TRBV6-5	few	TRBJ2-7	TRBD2	TGTGCCAGCAGCTATTTAGCGGGAGAGTCCTACGAGCAGTACTTC	CASSYLAGESYEQYF
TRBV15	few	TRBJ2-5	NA	TGTGCCACCAGCAGCCTAGGGATGCGGGGAGAGACCCAGTACTTC	CATSSLGMRGETQYF
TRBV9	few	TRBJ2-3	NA	TGTGCCAGCAGCGTAGTGGGGGGTAGCAAGTATTTT	CASSVVGGSKYF
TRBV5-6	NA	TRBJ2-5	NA	TGTGCCAGCAGCTTTTACCAGGGGTGGGAGACCCAGTACTTC	CASSFYQGWETQYF
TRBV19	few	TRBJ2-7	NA	TGTGCCAGTAGTTCCTGGGACTACGAGCAGTACTTC	CASSSWDYEQYF
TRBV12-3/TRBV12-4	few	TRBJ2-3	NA	TGTGCCAGCAGCCCTCACTCCCGCTTGGATACGCAGTATTTT	CASSPHSRLDTQYF
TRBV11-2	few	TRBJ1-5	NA	TGTGCCACCAAGGAGGGTCCGCAATATAGCAATCAGCCCCAGCATTTT	CATKEGPQYSNQPQHF
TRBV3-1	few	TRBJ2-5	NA	TGTGCCAGCAGCCAGGGCGCCCAGCGGACCCAGTACTTC	CASSQGAQRTQYF
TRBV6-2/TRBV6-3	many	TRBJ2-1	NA	TGTGCCAGCAGTTACTCGTTTGGTGAGCAGTTCTTC	CASSYSFGEQFF
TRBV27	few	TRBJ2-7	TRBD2	TGTGCCAGCAGGAGACTAGCGGGAGGCGGGTTCTCCTACGAGCAGTACTTC	CASRRLAGGGFSYEQYF
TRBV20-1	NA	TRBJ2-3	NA	TGCAGTGCTGGTCGGACTGCCTCTAGCACAGATACGCAGTATTTT	CSAGRTASSTDTQYF
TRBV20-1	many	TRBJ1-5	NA	TGCAGTGCTACCTCCACCAATCAGCCCCAGCATTTT	CSATSTNQPQHF
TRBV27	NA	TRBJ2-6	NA	TGTGCCAGCAGTAATGGGGCCAACGTCCTGACTTTC	CASSNGANVLTF
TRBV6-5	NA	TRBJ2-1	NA	TGTGCCAGCAGTTACTCGAGAGGGCTAGGTCGGGCGGGGCAGTTCTTC	CASSYSRGLGRAGQFF
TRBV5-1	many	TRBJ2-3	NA	TGCGCCAGCAGCCCCCGGGCCTTTAGGAAGCAGGATGACTCAGATACGCAGTATTTT	CASSPRAFRKQDDSDTQYF
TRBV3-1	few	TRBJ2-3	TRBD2	TGTGCCAGCAGCTTAGGGACTAGCGGGACGCAGGATACGCAGTATTTT	CASSLGTSGTQDTQYF
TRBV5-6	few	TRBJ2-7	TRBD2	TGTGCCAGCAGCTTACCCGGGACTAGCGACGAGCAGTACTTC	CASSLPGTSDEQYF
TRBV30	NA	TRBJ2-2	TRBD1	TGTGCCTGGCCACAGGGGGCACTCGGCGGCGGGGAGCTGTTTTTT	CAWPQGALGGGELFF
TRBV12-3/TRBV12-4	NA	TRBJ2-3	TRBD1	TGTGCCAGCAGTTTAACAGGGGTTGGGACAGATACGCAGTATTTT	CASSLTGVGTDTQYF
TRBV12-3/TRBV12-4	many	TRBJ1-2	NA	TGTGCCAGCAGTTTTGGACCGAGACTCACCTTC	CASSFGPRLTF
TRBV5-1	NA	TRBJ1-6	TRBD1	TGCGCCAGCAGCTTCGGACAGGGAGACACCCACCACTTT	CASSFGQGDTHHF
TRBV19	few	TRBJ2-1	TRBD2	TGTGCCAGCTCCAGAGGACTAGCGGGACGGTTGAGCTCCTACAATGAGCAGTTCTTC	CASSRGLAGRLSSYNEQFF
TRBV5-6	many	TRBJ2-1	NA	TGTGCCAGCAGCGGGGGGACGTGGAGCTCCTACAATGAGCAGTTCTTC	CASSGGTWSSYNEQFF